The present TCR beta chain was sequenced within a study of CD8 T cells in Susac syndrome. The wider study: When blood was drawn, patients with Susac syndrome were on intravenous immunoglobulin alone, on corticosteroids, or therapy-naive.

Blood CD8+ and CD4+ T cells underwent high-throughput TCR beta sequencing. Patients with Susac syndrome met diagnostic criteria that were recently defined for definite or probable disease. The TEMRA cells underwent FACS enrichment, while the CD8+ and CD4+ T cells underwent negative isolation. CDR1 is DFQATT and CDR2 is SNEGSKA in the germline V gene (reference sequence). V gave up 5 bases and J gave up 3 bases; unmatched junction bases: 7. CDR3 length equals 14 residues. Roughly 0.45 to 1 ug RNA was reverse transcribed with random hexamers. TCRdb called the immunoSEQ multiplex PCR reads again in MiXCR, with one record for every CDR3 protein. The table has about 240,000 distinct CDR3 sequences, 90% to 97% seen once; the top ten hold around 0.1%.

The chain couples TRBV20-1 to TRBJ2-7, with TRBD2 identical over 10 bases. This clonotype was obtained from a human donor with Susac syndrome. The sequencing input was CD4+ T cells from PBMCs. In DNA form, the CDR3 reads TGCAGTGCTTCGTACGGGACTAGCGTCTACGAGCAGTACTTC. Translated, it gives CSASYGTSVYEQYF.